One sample yielded the 21 T cell receptor beta chains listed below, sequenced in a study of blood T cell repertoires in COVID-19. TCRdb's table, derived via immunoSEQ multiplex PCR, lists solely in-frame clones and lacks some. The table lists about 180,000 clones, under 90% of them singletons. The sample comprised peripheral blood. Every receptor here comes from a person aged 65-85 years with COVID-19, enrolled during active disease.

The chain combines TRBV18 with TRBJ1-3; possible D gene TRBD1, 6 bases. V was clipped by 3 bases and J by 4 bases, with 16 bases between them. There are 16 residues in the CDR3. From germline, CDR1 is KGHSH and CDR2 LQKENI. CDR3 loop: CASSPKGQSLGNTIYF. The CDR3 coding sequence is TGTGCCAGCTCACCCAAGGGACAAAGTCTGGGAAACACCATATATTTT.

The chain couples TRBV5-1 to TRBJ2-7, with TRBD2 matching 8 bases. After removal of 3 bases from V and 5 bases from J, the junction contained 7 bases not matched to a gene. Germline V gives CDR1 SGHRS, CDR2 YFSETQ. This CDR3 region has 14 residues. CDR3 in DNA: TGCGCCAGCAGCTCCACAGCGGGGGTCCACGAGCAGTACTTC. It yields the protein CASSSTAGVHEQYF.

This sequence joins TRBV3-1 (or the pseudogene TRBV3-2) and TRBJ2-3; a weak D match, TRBD2 (6 bases). The CDR3 length is 14 residues. Looked up from germline, CDR1 is LGHDT and CDR2 is YNNKEL (reference sequence). Trimming removed 4 bases from V and 7 bases from J, with 15 bases in between. The CDR3 protein is CASSLGLIDNTQYF. Written as DNA, the CDR3 is TGTGCCAGCAGCCTAGGACTAATAGACAATACGCAGTATTTT.

The chain is built from TRBV5-6 and TRBJ2-1, with 7 nucleotides matching TRBD1. There are 14 residues in the CDR3. In germline, CDR1 is SGHDT, CDR2 YYEEEE. V lost 0 bases and J lost 8; bases outside the gene matches: 5. The CDR3, as DNA: TGTGCCAGCAGCTTGGGTCGACAGGGCTATGAGCAGTTCTTC. Protein sequence: CASSLGRQGYEQFF.

The V call is TRBV14, the J call TRBJ2-3; the D gene is possibly TRBD1 (5 bases). Germline V gene sequence: CDR1 SGHDN, CDR2 FVKESK. Trimming cost V 3 bases and J 2 bases, with 12 bases left between them. This CDR3 is built from 15 residues. For the CDR3, the DNA is TGTGCCAGCAGCCAGTCCACAGGAACCACAGATACGCAGTATTTT. Its translation: CASSQSTGTTDTQYF.

The J gene is TRBJ2-5, the V gene TRBV28; D might be TRBD1 (6 bases). The CDR3 totals 14 residues. Per germline, CDR1 MDHEN and CDR2 SYDVKM. The germline V and J ends were trimmed by 5 bases and 0 bases, with 10 bases remaining between them. The CDR3 is CASSRTGYQETQYF. The CDR3 DNA reads as TGTGCCAGCAGTCGCACAGGGTACCAAGAGACCCAGTACTTC.

Only one count was recorded for this clone. This chain connects TRBV3-1 (or the pseudogene TRBV3-2) to TRBJ2-1, with 9 bases identical to TRBD2. CDR3 length equals 18 residues. Germline assignment: CDR1 LGHDT and CDR2 YNNKEL (reference sequence). V was clipped by 0 bases and J by 10 bases; unmatched bases: 16. The CDR3 is CASSQDGFGTSPSTEQFF. In nucleotides, the CDR3 is TGTGCCAGCAGCCAAGATGGTTTCGGGACTAGCCCCTCTACAGAGCAGTTCTTC.

The gene calls are TRBV6-5 and TRBJ2-7; possibly TRBD2 for D (5 bases). The germline V gene has CDR1 MNHEY and CDR2 SVGAGI. Trimming stripped 3 bases from V and 4 bases from J, with 10 bases between. This CDR3 region has 13 residues. CDR3 bases: TGTGCCAGCAGTTATGAGGGTCGGTACGAGCAGTACTTC. Translated: CASSYEGRYEQYF.

This chain uses TRBV27 with TRBJ2-7, with 11 bases that match TRBD2. V trimming: 6 bases; J trimming: 3 bases; junction bases outside the gene matches: 1. There are 13 residues in the CDR3. Per the germline V gene, CDR1 is MNHEY and CDR2 is SMNVEV (reference sequence). As DNA, the CDR3 is TGTGCCAGCAGCGGACTAGCGGGCTACGAGCAGTACTTC. Its translation: CASSGLAGYEQYF.

This chain connects TRBV27 to TRBJ2-5; the match to TRBD2 covers 8 bases. Germline CDR1 reads MNHEY; CDR2 reads SMNVEV (reference sequence). The CDR3 extends over 17 amino acids. Trimming removed 3 bases from V and 5 bases from J; junction bases left unmatched: 14. The DNA of the CDR3 is TGTGCCAGCAGTTTCCCCAGGGGCGGGGGGACCTCGGAGACCCAGTACTTC. This sequence encodes CASSFPRGGGTSETQYF.

The chain has TRBV14 and TRBJ1-1; no firm D call. Looked up from germline, CDR1 is SGHDN and CDR2 is FVKESK. The V and J ends lost 6 bases and 2 bases respectively, with 13 bases between them. This CDR3 spans 14 amino acids. The CDR3 coding sequence is TGTGCCAGCAGTCCCCAGCAGGTAAACACTGAAGCTTTCTTT. Protein: CASSPQQVNTEAFF.

The chain recombines TRBV29-1 with TRBJ1-5, with unresolved D. This CDR3 spans 13 amino acids. Germline loops: CDR1 SQVTM, CDR2 ANQGSEA. V dropped 4 bases and J dropped 0 bases, with 7 bases sitting between them. CDR3 residues: CSVAYSSNQPQHF. The CDR3 region has the DNA TGCAGCGTTGCTTACAGTAGCAATCAGCCCCAGCATTTT.

Only a few counts were recorded for this clone. This chain joins TRBV18 and TRBJ2-3; weak D call: TRBD1 (7 bases). Germline CDR1 is KGHSH and CDR2 is LQKENI. Trimming took 4 bases from V and 5 from J, leaving 16 bases between them. The CDR3 loop spans 15 amino acids. The CDR3 spells CASSRGGGNKDTQYF. DNA for the CDR3: TGTGCCAGCTCACGAGGAGGGGGCAATAAAGATACGCAGTATTTT.

This clone was observed a handful of times. The chain uses TRBV19 and TRBJ1-2; D gene uncertain. Germline assignment: CDR1 LNHDA and CDR2 SQIVND (reference sequence). The V end was cut by 5 bases, the J end by 0 bases, with 4 bases between. The CDR3 has 12 residues. CDR3 sequence: CASSFTNYGYTF. For the CDR3, the DNA is TGTGCCAGTAGTTTTACTAACTATGGCTACACCTTC.

This chain joins TRBV3-1 (or the pseudogene TRBV3-2) and TRBJ1-6, with unresolved D. Looked up from germline, CDR1 is LGHDT and CDR2 is YNNKEL (reference sequence). The V gene lost 0 bases and the J gene lost 8 bases, with 14 bases spanning the gap. The CDR3 runs to 16 residues. The CDR3 region has the DNA TGTGCCAGCAGCCAAGATCTGAATTCCGGGGATTCACCCCTCCACTTT. Translating gives CASSQDLNSGDSPLHF.

The J gene is TRBJ1-1, the V gene TRBV4-3; the D is unclear. Per germline, CDR1 LGHNA and CDR2 YSLEER. The V end was cut by 4 bases, the J end by 4 bases, with 16 bases between. CDR3 length: 15 residues. The CDR3, as DNA: TGCGCCAGCAGCCGATCAGGCGGGTCTCGCACTGAAGCTTTCTTT. As protein: CASSRSGGSRTEAFF.

The genes are TRBV6-5 and TRBJ1-1; tentative D call: TRBD1 (6 bases). The germline V gene encodes CDR1 MNHEY and CDR2 SVGAGI. The V end was cut by 7 bases, the J end by 0 bases, with 15 bases between. The CDR3 has 15 residues. This CDR3 is CASIRRGALNTEAFF. The DNA for the CDR3 is TGTGCCAGCATCCGACGGGGGGCGTTGAACACTGAAGCTTTCTTT.

The gene calls are TRBV7-2 and TRBJ2-1, with TRBD2 matching over 10 bases. Germline V CDR1 and CDR2: SGHTA, FQGNSA. The CDR3 loop spans 15 amino acids. V was pared by 7 bases and J by 2 bases, with 5 bases of the junction left unmatched. This CDR3 is CASMKREGPYNEQFF. The CDR3 DNA reads as TGTGCCAGCATGAAGCGGGAGGGCCCCTACAATGAGCAGTTCTTC.

The J gene is TRBJ2-7, the V gene TRBV3-1 (or the pseudogene TRBV3-2); no clear D gene. This CDR3 has 14 amino acids. The germline V and J ends were trimmed by 1 base and 7 bases, with 14 bases remaining between them. The germline gives CDR1 LGHDT, CDR2 YNNKEL (reference sequence). CDR3 residues: CASSQGSAGWEQYF. The CDR3 nucleotides read TGTGCCAGCAGCCAAGGCTCGGCAGGATGGGAGCAGTACTTC.

The chain joins TRBV3-1 (or the pseudogene TRBV3-2) to TRBJ2-2; maybe TRBD2 (6 bases). Per the germline V gene, CDR1 is LGHDT and CDR2 is YNNKEL (reference sequence). The CDR3 sequence is 13 residues long. Trimming took off 5 bases at V and 6 bases at J, with 10 bases between the two ends. CDR3 nucleotides: TGTGCCAGCAGCGAAACTAGCCCCGGGGAGCTGTTTTTT. It specifies CASSETSPGELFF.

This clone was recorded once. The chain is built from TRBV11-2 and TRBJ1-3; D remains ambiguous. The CDR3 is 16 amino acids. The germline V gene has CDR1 SGHAT and CDR2 FQNNGV. V was clipped by 3 bases and J by 8 bases, with 20 bases between them. The CDR3 nucleotides read TGTGCCAGCAGCTTTTCCGCAGATCCTCGAGCGGACACCATATATTTT. Encoded protein: CASSFSADPRADTIYF.